This TCR beta chain was sequenced for a study of T-cell memory formation after mild COVID-19. TCRalpha and TCRbeta libraries used 5'RACE with constant-segment primers and UMIs. MiXCR, run by TCRdb on the 5' RACE reads, gives a single entry per CDR3 protein. The table shows some 300,000 distinct CDR3 sequences, with roughly 20% occurring only once. Study results and caveats: Of the contracting clones, CD4+ ones lay mainly in CM and EM, and CD8+ ones in EMRA. Pre-infection memory held some responding clones, suggesting pre-existing cross-reactive T cells responded.

The CDR3 has 11 amino acids. Looked up from germline, CDR1 is SGHTA and CDR2 is FQGNSA. The germline V and J ends were trimmed by 3 bases and 4 bases, with 4 bases remaining between them. This clonotype was observed at least ten times. As yet, its antigen is unknown. The sequencing input was PBMCs or a T cell subset sorted from them (not recorded which). This TCR derives from a young man who had mild COVID-19 (a few samples of this study predate the infection). Cell type and time point are not known. This sequence joins TRBV7-2 and TRBJ2-7; no clear D gene. The CDR3 loop reads CASSLTYEQYF. CDR3 DNA: TGTGCCAGCAGCTTGACGTACGAGCAGTACTTC.